The 8 T cell receptor beta chains below were found in one sample sequenced in a study of shared clonotypes between healthy human individuals. Libraries were prepared by immunoSEQ multiplex PCR; TCRdb keeps only in-frame clonotypes and omits some of them. Seen here are some 2.1 million clones, around 95% observed once, and the top ten hold 0.13%. The sample comprised naive CD4+ T cells sorted from blood. Stated subset: CD45RA+ positively selected. These receptors were obtained from a man between 18 and 29 years old in good health.

The chain uses TRBV15 and TRBJ2-6; TRBD1 might be the D (6 bases). V was trimmed by 4 bases and J by 2 bases, leaving 9 bases between them. CDR3 length: 15 residues. Germline V lookup: CDR1 LNHNV, CDR2 YYDKDF (reference sequence). The CDR3, as DNA: TGTGCCACCAGCATACAGGGTGCTGGGGCCAACGTCCTGACTTTC. The encoded protein is CATSIQGAGANVLTF.

This chain joins TRBV6-5 and TRBJ1-1; the D is unclear. The CDR3 runs to 12 residues. CDR1 and CDR2 (germline): MNHEY, SVGAGI. The germline V and J ends were trimmed by 6 bases and 6 bases, with 11 bases remaining between them. CDR3 bases: TGTGCCAGCAGGCCCCTGAGGGCTGAAGCTTTCTTT. Translation gives CASRPLRAEAFF.

Of note for this clone: At the DNA level, this CDR3 is encoded by other sequences in the same sample as well. This rearrangement joins TRBV4-1 to TRBJ2-3; no clear D gene. Germline V CDR1 and CDR2: MGHRA, YSYEKL. V was cut by 1 base and J by 6 bases, with 2 bases left in between. The CDR3 runs 11 residues. The CDR3 DNA follows: TGCGCCAGCAGCCAAGGGGATACGCAGTATTTT. Translating gives CASSQGDTQYF.

This chain uses TRBV30 with TRBJ2-7; D is perhaps TRBD2 (6 bases). Germline V gene lookup returns CDR1 GTSNPN and CDR2 SVGIG (reference sequence). The CDR3 extends over 10 amino acids. Between the trimmed V and J ends, which lost 8 bases and 7 bases, there was a span of 12 bases. The CDR3 DNA reads as TGTGCCGGCGGGGCAGTTGAGCAGTACTTC. Protein product: CAGGAVEQYF.

The J gene is TRBJ2-7, the V gene TRBV9; D call uncertain. Germline assignment: CDR1 SGDLS and CDR2 YYNGEE. The CDR3 consists of 15 residues. V lost 1 base to trimming and J lost 5 bases, with 16 bases between them. The CDR3 coding sequence is TGTGCCAGCAGCGTAAGTTGGTCCCGGCTCCACGAGCAGTACTTC. It encodes CASSVSWSRLHEQYF.

This chain uses TRBV6-5 with TRBJ1-1, with a weak D call TRBD1 (5 bases). The ends were cut back, 6 bases at V and 2 bases at J, with 16 bases in the middle. The length of the CDR3 is 15 residues. Germline values: CDR1 MNHEY, CDR2 SVGAGI. DNA for the CDR3: TGTGCCAGCAGAACTCACATGACAGCTAACACTGAAGCTTTCTTT. This codes for CASRTHMTANTEAFF.

The CDR3 DNA sequence: TGTGCCAGCAGCCCGAGGGGCGGGGGGGCTCTGAAAGAGACCCAGTACTTC. Protein: CASSPRGGGALKETQYF. V gene TRBV7-6 combines with J gene TRBJ2-5; 9 bases agree with TRBD2. Per the germline V gene, CDR1 is SGHVS and CDR2 is FNYEAQ. J lost 3 bases, V lost 5 bases, and 13 bases had no gene match. The CDR3 length is 17 residues.

The CDR3 nucleotides read TGTGCCAGCAGCGTAGGGCCGCCCATCGACGAGCAGTACTTC. Amino acid sequence: CASSVGPPIDEQYF. The chain couples TRBV9 to TRBJ2-7; D call uncertain. Germline CDR1 reads SGDLS; CDR2 reads YYNGEE. CDR3 length: 14 residues. V lost 0 bases to trimming and J lost 5 bases, with 12 bases between them.